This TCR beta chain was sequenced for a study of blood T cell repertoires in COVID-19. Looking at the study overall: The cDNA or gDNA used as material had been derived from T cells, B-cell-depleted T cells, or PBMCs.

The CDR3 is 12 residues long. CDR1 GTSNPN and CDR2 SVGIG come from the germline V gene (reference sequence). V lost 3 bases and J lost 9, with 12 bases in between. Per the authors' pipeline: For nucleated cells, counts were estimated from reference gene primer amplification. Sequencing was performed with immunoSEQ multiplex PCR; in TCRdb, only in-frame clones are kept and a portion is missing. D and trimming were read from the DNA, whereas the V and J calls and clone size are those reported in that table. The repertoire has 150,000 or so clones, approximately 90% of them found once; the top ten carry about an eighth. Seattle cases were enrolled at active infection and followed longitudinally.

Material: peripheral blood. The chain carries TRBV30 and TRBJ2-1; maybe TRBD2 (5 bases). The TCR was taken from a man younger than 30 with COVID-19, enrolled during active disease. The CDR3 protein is CAWRSLASEQFF. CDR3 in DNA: TGTGCCTGGAGGTCCCTAGCCAGTGAGCAGTTCTTC.